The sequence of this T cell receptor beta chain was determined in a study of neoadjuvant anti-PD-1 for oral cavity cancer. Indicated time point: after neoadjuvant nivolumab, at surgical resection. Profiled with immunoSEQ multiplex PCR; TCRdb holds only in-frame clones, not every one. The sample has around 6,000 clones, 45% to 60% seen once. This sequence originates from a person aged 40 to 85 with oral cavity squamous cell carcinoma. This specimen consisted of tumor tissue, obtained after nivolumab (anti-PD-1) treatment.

CDR3 amino acids: CASSLEGNEKLFF. In DNA, the CDR3 is TGTGCCAGCAGCTTGGAGGGAAACGAAAAACTGTTTTTT. The V gene is TRBV7-9, the J gene TRBJ1-4; D unclear. CDR3 length: 13 residues. V lost 3 bases and J lost 8, with 10 bases in between. The germline V gene encodes CDR1 SEHNR and CDR2 FQNEAQ (reference sequence).